Listed here is a single T cell receptor beta chain. Researchers took RNA transcripts and amplified TCR beta CDR3 regions from them. RT-PCR with HTBI primers came first, then second-round multiplex PCR. One entry per CDR3 protein, called by TCRdb with MiXCR from the multiplex PCR reads. There are about 160,000 distinct CDR3 sequences in the sample; under 40% occur only once, and roughly 6% lies in the top ten. This sample was taken from a study of Graves' ophthalmopathy and Graves' hyperthyroidism. This CDR3 contains 14 residues. Germline V gives CDR1 MDHEN, CDR2 SYDVKM. Trimming removed 6 bases from V and 4 bases from J, with 15 bases in between.

The J gene is TRBJ1-2, the V gene TRBV28, with D maybe TRBD1 (5 bases). Sequenced: peripheral blood. The source is a woman in her forties with Graves' ophthalmopathy. This chain's CDR3 is CASRLLGGLYGYTF. The CDR3 nucleotides are TGTGCCAGCAGACTTCTGGGGGGTCTCTATGGCTACACCTTC.